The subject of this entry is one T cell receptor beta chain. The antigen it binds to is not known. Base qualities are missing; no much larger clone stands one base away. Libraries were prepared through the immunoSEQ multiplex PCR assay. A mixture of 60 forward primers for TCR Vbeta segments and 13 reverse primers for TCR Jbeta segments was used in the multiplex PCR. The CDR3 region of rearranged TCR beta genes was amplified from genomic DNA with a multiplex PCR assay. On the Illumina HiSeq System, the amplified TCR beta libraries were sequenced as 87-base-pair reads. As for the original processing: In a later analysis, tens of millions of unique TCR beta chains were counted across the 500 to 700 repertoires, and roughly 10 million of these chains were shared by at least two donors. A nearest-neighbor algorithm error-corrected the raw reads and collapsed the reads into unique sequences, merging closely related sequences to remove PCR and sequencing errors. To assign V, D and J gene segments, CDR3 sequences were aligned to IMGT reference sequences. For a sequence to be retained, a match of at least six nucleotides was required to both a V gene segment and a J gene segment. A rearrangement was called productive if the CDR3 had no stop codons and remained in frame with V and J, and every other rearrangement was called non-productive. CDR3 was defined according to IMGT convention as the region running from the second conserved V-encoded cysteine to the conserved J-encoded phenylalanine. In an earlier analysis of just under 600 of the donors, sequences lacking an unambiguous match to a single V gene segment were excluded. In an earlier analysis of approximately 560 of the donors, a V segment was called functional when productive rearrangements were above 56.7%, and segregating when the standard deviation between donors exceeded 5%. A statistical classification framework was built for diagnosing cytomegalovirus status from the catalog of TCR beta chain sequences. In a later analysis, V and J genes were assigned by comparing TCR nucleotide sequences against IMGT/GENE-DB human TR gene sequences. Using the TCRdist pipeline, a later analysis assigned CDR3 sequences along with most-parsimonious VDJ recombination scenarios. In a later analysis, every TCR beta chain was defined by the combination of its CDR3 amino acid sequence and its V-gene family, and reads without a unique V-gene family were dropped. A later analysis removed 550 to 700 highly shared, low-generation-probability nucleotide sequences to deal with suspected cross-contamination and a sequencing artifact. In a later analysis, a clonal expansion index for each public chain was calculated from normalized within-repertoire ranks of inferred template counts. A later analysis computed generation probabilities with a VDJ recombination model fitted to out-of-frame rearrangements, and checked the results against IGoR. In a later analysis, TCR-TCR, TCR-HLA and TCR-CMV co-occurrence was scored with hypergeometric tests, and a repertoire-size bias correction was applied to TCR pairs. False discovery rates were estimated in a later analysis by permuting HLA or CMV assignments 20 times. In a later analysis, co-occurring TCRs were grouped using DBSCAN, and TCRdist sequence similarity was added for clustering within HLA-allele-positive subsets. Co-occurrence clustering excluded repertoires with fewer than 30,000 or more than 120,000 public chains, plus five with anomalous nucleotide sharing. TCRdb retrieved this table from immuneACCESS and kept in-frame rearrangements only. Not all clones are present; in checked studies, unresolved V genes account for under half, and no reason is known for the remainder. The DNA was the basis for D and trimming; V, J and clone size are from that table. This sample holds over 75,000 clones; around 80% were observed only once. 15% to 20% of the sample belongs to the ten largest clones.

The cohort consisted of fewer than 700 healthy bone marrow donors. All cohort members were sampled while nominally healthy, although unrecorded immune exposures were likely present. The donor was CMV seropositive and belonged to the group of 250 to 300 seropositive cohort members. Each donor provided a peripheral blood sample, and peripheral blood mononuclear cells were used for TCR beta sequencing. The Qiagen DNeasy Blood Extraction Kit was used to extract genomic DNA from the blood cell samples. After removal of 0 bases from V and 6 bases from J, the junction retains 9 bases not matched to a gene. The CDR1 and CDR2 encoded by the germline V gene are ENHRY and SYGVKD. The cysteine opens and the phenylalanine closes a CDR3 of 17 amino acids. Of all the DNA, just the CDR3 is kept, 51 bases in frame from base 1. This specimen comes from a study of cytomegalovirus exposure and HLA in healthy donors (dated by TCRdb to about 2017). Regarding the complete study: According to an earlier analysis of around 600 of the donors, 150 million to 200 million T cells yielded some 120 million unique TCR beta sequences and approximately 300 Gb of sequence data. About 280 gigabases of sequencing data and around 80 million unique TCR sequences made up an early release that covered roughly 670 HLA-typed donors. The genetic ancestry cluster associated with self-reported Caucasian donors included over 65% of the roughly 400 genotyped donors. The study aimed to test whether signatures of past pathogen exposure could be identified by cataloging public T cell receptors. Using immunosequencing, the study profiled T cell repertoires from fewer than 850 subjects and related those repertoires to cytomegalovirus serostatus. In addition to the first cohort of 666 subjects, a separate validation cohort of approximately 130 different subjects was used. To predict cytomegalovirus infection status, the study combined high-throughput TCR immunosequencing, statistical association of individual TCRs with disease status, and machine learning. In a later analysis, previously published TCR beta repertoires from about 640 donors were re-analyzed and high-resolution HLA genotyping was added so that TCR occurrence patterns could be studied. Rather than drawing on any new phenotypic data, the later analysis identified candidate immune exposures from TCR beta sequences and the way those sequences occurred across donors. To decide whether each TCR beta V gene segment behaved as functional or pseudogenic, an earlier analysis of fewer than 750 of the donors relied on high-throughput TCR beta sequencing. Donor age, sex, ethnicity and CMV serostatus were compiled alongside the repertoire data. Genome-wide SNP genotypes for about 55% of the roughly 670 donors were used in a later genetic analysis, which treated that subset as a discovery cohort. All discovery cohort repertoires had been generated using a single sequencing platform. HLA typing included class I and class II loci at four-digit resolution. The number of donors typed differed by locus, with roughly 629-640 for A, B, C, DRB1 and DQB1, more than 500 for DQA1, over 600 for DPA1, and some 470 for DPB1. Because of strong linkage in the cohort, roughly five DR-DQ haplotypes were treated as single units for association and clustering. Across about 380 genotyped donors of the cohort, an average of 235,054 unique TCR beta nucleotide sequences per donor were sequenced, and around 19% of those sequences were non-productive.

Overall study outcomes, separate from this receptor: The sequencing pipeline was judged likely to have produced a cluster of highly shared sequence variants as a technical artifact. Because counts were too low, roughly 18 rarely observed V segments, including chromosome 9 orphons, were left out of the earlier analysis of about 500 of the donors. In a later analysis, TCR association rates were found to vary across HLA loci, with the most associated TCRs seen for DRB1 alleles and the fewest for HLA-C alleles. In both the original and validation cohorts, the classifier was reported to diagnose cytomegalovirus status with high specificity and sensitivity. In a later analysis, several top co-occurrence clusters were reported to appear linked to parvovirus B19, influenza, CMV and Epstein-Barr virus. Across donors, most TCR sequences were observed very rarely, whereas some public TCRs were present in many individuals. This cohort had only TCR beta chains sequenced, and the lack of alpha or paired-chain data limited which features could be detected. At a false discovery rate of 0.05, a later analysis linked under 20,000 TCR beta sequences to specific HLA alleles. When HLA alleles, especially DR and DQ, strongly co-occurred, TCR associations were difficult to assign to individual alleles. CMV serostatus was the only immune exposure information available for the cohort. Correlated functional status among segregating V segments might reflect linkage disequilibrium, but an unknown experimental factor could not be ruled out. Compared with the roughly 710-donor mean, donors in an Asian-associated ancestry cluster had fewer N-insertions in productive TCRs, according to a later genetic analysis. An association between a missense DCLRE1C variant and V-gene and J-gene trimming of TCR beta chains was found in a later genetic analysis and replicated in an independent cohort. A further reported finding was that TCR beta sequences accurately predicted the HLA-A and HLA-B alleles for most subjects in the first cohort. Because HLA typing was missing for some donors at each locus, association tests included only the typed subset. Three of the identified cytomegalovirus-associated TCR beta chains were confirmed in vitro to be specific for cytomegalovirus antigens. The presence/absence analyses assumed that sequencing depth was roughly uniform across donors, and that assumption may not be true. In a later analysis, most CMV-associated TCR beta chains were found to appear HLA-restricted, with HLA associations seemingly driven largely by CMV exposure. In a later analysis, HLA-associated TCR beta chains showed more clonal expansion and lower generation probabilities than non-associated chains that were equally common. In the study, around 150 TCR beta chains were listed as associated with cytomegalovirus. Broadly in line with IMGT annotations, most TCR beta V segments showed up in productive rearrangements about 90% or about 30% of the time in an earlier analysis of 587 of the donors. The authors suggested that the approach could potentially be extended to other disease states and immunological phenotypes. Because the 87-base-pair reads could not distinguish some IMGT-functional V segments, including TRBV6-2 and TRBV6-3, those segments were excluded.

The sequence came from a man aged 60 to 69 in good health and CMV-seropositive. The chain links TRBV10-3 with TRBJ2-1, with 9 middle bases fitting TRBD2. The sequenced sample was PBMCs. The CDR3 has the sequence CAISESSGGLQSNEQFF. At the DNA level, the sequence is TGTGCCATCAGTGAGTCGAGCGGGGGGCTCCAGTCCAATGAGCAGTTCTTC.